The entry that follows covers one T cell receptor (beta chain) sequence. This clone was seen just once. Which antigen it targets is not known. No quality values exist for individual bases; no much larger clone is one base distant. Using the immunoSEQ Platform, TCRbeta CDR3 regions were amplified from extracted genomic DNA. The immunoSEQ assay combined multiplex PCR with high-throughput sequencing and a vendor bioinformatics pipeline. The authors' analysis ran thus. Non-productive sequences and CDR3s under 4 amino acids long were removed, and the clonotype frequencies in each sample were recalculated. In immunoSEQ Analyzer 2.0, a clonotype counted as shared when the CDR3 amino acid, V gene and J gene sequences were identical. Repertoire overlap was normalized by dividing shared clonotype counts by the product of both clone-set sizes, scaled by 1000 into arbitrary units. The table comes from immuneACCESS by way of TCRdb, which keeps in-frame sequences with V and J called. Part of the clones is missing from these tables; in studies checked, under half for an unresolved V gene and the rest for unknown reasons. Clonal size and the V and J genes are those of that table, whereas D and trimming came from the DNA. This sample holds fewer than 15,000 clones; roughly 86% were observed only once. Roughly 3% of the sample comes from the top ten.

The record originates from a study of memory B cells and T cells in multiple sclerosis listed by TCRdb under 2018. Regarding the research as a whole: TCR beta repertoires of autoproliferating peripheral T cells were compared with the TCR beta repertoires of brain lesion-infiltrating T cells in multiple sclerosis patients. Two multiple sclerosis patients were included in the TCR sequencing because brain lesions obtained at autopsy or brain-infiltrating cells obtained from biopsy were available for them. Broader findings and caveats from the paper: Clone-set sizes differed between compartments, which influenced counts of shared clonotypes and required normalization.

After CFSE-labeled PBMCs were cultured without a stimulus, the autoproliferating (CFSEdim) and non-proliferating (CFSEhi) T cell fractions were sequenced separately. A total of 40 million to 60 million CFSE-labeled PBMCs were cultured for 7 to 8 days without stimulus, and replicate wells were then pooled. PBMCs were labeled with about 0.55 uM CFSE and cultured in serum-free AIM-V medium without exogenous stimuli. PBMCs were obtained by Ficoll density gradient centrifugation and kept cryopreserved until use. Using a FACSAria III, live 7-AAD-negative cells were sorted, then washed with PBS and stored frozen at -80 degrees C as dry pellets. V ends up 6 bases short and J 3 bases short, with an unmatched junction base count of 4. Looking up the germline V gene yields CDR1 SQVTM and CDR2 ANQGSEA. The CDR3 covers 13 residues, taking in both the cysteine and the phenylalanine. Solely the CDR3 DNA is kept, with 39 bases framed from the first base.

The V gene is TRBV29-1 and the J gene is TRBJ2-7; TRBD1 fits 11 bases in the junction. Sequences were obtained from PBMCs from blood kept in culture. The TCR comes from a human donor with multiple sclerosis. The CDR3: CSVWTGGVYEQYF. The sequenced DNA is TGCAGCGTGTGGACAGGGGGCGTCTACGAGCAGTACTTC.